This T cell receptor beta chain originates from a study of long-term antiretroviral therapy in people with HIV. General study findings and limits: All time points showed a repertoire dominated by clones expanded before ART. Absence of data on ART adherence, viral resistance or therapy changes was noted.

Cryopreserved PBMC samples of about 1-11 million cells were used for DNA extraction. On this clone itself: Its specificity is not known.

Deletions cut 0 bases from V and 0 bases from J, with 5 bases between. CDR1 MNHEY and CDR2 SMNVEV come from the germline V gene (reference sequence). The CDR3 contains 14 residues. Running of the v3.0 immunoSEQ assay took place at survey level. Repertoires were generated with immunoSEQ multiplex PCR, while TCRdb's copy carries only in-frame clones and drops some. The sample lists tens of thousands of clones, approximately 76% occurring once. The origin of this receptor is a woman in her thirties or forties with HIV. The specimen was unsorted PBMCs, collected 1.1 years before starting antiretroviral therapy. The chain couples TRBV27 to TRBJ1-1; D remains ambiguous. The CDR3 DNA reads TGTGCCAGCAGTTTATCCAGAATGAACACTGAAGCTTTCTTT. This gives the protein CASSLSRMNTEAFF.